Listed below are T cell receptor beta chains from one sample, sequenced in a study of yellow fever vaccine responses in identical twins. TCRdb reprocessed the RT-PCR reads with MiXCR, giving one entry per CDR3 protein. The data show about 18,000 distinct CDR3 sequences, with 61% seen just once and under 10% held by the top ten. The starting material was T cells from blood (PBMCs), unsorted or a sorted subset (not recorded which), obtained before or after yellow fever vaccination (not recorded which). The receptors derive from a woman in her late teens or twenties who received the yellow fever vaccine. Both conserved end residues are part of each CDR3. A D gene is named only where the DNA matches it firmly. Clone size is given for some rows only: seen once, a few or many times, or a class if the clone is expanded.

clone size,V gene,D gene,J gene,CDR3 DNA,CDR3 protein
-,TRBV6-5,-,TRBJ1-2,TGTGCCAGCAGTTACTCGAACGCAGGGGCTCATGGCTACACCTTC,CASSYSNAGAHGYTF
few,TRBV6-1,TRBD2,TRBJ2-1,TGTGCCAGCAGTCCACTAGCGGGAGGGGGGAATGAGCAGTTCTTC,CASSPLAGGGNEQFF
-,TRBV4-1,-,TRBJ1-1,TGCGCCAGCAGCCAAATCTTAGTCCAGACGAACACTGAAGCTTTCTTT,CASSQILVQTNTEAFF
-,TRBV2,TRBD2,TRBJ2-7,TGTGCCAGCAGTGAGCGGGAGGGGTCCGCAGCTCCCGAGCAGTACTTC,CASSEREGSAAPEQYF
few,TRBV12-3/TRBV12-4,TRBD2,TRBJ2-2,TGTGCCAGCAGGGGGCTAGCGGGAGACACCGGGGAGCTGTTTTTT,CASRGLAGDTGELFF
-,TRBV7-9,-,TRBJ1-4,TGTGCCAGCAGCCAGTCCTCCTGGCCCGAAAAACTGTTTTTT,CASSQSSWPEKLFF
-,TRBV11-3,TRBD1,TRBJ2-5,TGTGCCAGCAGCTTATCCCCAGGGGGAGAGACCCAGTACTTC,CASSLSPGGETQYF
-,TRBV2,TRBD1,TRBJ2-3,TGTGCCAGCCGGGACAGGGGGTTGGATACGCAGTATTTT,CASRDRGLDTQYF
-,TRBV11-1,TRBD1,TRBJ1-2,TGTGCCAGCAGGGCCAAACTTGGACCCGTACAACAGGGGGTGGCCGGCGGCTACACCTTC,CASRAKLGPVQQGVAGGYTF
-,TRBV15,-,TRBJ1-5,TGTGCCACCAGCCCCCTTAGTGGCAATCAGCCCCAGCATTTT,CATSPLSGNQPQHF
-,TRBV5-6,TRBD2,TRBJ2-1,TGTGCCAGCAGCCAGTTGACTAGCGGATACAATGAGCAGTTCTTC,CASSQLTSGYNEQFF
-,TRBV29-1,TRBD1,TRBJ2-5,TGCAGCGTGACAGGGGGACCTCAGACCCAGTACTTC,CSVTGGPQTQYF
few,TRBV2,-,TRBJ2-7,TGTGCCAGCAGTGTGACTAGTCCGGGCGAGCAGTACTTC,CASSVTSPGEQYF
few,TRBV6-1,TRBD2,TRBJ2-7,TGTGCCAGCAGTAGCGGGAGACAGTACTTC,CASSSGRQYF
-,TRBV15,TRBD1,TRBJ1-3,TGTGCCACCAGCAGAGGGACAGGGGGCGCTGGAAACACCATATATTTT,CATSRGTGGAGNTIYF
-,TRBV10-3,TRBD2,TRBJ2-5,TGTGCCATCAGTGGGGGACTAGCGGGAATGGAGACCCAGTACTTC,CAISGGLAGMETQYF
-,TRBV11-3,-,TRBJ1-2,TGTGCCAGCAGCTTAGTACAGGGCTACACCTTC,CASSLVQGYTF
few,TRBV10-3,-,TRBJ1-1,TGTGCCATCAGTGAGTCTGGGAACACTGAAGCTTTCTTT,CAISESGNTEAFF
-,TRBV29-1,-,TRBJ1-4,TGCAGCGTAGCTTCGGGGGCGGTAATGAATGAAAAACTGTTTTTT,CSVASGAVMNEKLFF
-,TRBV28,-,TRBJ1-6,TGTGCCAGCAGAGAGAACTCACCCCTCCACTTT,CASRENSPLHF
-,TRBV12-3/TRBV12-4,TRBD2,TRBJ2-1,TGTGCCAGCAGTTTAGCCGGCGCGGGGGGCTTCAATGAGCAGTTCTTC,CASSLAGAGGFNEQFF
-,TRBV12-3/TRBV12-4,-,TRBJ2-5,TGTGCCAGCAGTAAAAGTGAGGGCGAAAAAGAGACCCAGTACTTC,CASSKSEGEKETQYF
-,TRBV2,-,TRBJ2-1,TGTGCCAGCAGTGCGGTTCAGGGGCTAGCGGCGGATGAGCAGTTCTTC,CASSAVQGLAADEQFF
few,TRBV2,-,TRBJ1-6,TGTGCCAGCAGTGAAGAGGCAGACTCCTATAATTCACCCCTCCACTTT,CASSEEADSYNSPLHF
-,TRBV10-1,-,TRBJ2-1,TGCGCCAGCAGTGAGATGGCCCAAAGCTCCTACAATGAGCAGTTCTTC,CASSEMAQSSYNEQFF
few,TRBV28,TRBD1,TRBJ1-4,TGTGCCAGCAGTTCGACAGGGGGAGCTAATGAAAAACTGTTTTTT,CASSSTGGANEKLFF
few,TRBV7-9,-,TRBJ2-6,TGTGCCAGCAGCCCACCCGGGGACCCAACCTCTGGGGCCAACGTCCTGACTTTC,CASSPPGDPTSGANVLTF
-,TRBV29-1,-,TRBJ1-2,TGCAGCGTTGAAGCCCACTTCGGGTTCGGTGGCTACACCTTC,CSVEAHFGFGGYTF
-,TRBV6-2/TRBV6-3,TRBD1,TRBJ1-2,TGTGCCAGCAGTTATAGACAGGGCTATGGCTACACCTTC,CASSYRQGYGYTF
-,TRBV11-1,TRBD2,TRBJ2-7,TGTGCCAGCAGCCATCTAGCGGATAAGATCTACGAGCAGTACTTC,CASSHLADKIYEQYF
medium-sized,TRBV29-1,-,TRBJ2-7,TGCAGCGTTGCCGCCACCTTCTACGAGCAGTACTTC,CSVAATFYEQYF
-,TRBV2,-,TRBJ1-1,TGTGCCAGCAGTGAGTCCGGGGGAAAAGCTTTCTTT,CASSESGGKAFF
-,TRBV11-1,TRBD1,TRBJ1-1,TGTGCCAGCAGCCCGCCCCGGGACAGGGTTTTAGAAGCTTTCTTT,CASSPPRDRVLEAFF
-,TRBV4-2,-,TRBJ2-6,TGTGCCAGCAGCCAAGAAGCGGTGGGGATAGGTGGGGCCAACGTCCTGACTTTC,CASSQEAVGIGGANVLTF
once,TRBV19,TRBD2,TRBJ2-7,TGTGCCAGTAGTACCAGCGGGGGCTACGAGCAGTACTTC,CASSTSGGYEQYF
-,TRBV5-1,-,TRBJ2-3,TGCGCCAGCAGCTTGGGAGGCAGGGAGTCAGATACGCAGTATTTT,CASSLGGRESDTQYF
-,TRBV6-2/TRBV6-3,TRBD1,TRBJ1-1,TGTGCCTCCGGGACAGGCCAACTGGGGACTGAAGCTTTCTTT,CASGTGQLGTEAFF
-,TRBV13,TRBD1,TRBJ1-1,TGTGCCAGCACCGGGGGGACAGGGATATACATGAACACTGAAGCTTTCTTT,CASTGGTGIYMNTEAFF
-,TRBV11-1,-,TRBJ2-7,TGTGCCAGCAGCCCCGACACCCACGAGCAGTACTTC,CASSPDTHEQYF
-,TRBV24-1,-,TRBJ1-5,TGTGCCACCAGTGACCGCAGGAAGAGCAATCAGCCCCAGCATTTT,CATSDRRKSNQPQHF
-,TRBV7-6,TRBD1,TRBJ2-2,TGTGCCAGCAGCTTAGGATACAGGGGGAACCTCACCGGGGAGCTGTTTTTT,CASSLGYRGNLTGELFF
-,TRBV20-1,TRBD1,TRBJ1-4,TGCAGTGCTAGGGACAGGGTCTTTGAAAAACTGTTTTTT,CSARDRVFEKLFF
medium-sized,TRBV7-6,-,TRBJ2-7,TGTGCCAGCAGTTGGGAGAGCTCCTACGAGCAGTACTTC,CASSWESSYEQYF
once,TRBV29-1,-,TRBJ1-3,TGCAGCGTTGAAGCCAGGGGCGAAGGGAACACCATATATTTT,CSVEARGEGNTIYF
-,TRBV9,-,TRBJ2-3,TGTGCCAGCAGCGATCCGGGACTTGCCACAGATACGCAGTATTTT,CASSDPGLATDTQYF